The source of this TCR beta chain is a study of response to subunit inactivated influenza vaccine. V was trimmed by 4 bases and J by 4 bases, leaving 11 bases between them. The CDR3 totals 14 residues. Looked up from germline, CDR1 is SEHNR and CDR2 is FQNEAQ (reference sequence). Comments on this clonotype: Its specificity is unknown.

The study, taken as a whole, reports: Each seasonal flu vaccination may recruit only limited new T cells, authors suggested.

One entry per CDR3 protein results from TCRdb running MiXCR on the RT-PCR reads. Among around 750,000 distinct CDR3 sequences listed, roughly 20% were seen once. The source is a middle-aged man who received an inactivated influenza vaccine. V gene TRBV7-9 combines with J gene TRBJ2-1, with D unresolved. Specimen: PBMCs from blood, collected roughly 5 days after vaccination. The CDR3, as DNA: TGTGCCAGCAGCTCGGCCCCCAGTTACAATGAGCAGTTCTTC. Amino acid sequence: CASSSAPSYNEQFF.